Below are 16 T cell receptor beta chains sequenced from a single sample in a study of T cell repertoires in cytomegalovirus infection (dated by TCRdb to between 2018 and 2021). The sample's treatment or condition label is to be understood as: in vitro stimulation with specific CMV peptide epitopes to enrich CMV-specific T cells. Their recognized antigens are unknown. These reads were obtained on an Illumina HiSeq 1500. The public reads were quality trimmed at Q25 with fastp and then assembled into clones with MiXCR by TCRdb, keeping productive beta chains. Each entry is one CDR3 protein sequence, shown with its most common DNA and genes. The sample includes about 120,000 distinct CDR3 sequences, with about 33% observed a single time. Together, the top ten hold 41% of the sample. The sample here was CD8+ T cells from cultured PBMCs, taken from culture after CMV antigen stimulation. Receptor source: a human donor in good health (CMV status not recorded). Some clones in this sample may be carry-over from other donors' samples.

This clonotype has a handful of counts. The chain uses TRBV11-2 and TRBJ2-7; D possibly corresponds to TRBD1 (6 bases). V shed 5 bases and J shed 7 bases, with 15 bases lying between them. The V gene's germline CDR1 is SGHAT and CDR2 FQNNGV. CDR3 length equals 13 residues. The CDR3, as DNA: TGTGCCAGCAGCACCACAGGGACGGAGGAGCAGTACTTC. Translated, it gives CASSTTGTEEQYF. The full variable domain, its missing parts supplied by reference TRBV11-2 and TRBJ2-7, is EAGVAQSPRYKIIEKRQSVAFWCNPISGHATLYWYQQILGQGPKLLIQFQNNGVVDDSQLPKDRFSAERLKGVDSTLKIQPAKLEDSAVYLCASSTTGTEEQYFGPGTRLTVT.

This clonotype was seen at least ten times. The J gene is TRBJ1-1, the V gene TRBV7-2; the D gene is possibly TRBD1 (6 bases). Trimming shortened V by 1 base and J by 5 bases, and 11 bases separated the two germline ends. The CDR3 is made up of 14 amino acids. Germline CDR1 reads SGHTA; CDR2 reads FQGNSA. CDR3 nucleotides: TGTGCCAGCAGCTTAGACGGAGGGGGGACTGAAGCTTTCTTT. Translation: CASSLDGGGTEAFF.

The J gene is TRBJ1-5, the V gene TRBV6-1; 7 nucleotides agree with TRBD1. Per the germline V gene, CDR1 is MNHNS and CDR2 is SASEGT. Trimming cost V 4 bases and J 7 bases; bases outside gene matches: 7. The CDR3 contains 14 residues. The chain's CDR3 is CASSVLTGNQPQHF. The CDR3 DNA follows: TGTGCCAGCAGTGTTCTGACAGGGAACCAGCCCCAGCATTTT.

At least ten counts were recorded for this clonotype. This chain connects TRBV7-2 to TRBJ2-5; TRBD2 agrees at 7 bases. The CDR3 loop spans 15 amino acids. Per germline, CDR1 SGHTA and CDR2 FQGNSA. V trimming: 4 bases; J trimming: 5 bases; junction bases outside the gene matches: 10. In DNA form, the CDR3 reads TGTGCCAGCAGCTCTGGACTAGAGATCTATGAGACCCAGTACTTC. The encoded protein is CASSSGLEIYETQYF. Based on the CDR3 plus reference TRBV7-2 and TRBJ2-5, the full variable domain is GAGVSQSPSNKVTEKGKDVELRCDPISGHTALYWYRQSLGQGLEFLIYFQGNSAPDKSGLPSDRFSAERTGGSVSTLTIQRTQQEDSAVYLCASSSGLEIYETQYFGPGTRLLVL.

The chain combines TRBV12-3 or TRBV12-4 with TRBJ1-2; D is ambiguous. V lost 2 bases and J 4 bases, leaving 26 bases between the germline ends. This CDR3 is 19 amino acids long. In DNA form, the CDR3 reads TGTGCCAGCAGTTTATACGCAGCTTCGAGGCTTTTAGCCAGCTATGGCTACACCTTC. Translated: CASSLYAASRLLASYGYTF.

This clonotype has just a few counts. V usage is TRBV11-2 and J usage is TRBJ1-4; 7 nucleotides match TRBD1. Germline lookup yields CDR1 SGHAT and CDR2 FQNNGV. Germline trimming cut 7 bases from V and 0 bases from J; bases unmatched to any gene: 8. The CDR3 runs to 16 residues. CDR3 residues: CASTTQGPSTNEKLFF. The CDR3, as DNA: TGTGCCAGCACCACACAGGGGCCATCAACTAATGAAAAACTGTTTTTT.

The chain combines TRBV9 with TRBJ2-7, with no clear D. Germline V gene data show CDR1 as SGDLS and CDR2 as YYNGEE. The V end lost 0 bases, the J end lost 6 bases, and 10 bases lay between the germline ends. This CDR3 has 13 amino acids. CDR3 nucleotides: TGTGCCAGCAGCGTAGCTACTTCTAGCGAGCAGTACTTC. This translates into CASSVATSSEQYF.

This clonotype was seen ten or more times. The CDR3 spells CASSLGPGRNQPQHF. CDR3 DNA sequence: TGTGCCAGCAGCTTAGGTCCAGGCCGGAATCAGCCCCAGCATTTT. The V gene is TRBV7-8, the J gene TRBJ1-5; D is unresolved. CDR3 length: 15 residues. Germline V gives CDR1 SGHVS, CDR2 FQNEAQ. The V end was cut by 1 base, the J end by 4 bases, with 11 bases between.

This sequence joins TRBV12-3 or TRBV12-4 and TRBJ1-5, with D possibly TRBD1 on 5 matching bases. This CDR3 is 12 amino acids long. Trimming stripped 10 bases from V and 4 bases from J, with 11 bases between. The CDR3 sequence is CATGRGNQPQHF. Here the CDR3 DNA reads TGTGCCACGGGACGGGGGAATCAGCCCCAGCATTTT.

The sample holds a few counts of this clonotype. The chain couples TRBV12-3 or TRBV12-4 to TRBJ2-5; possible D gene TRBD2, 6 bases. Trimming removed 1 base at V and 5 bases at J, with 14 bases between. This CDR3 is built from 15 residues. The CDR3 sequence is CASSLGTSFSETQYF. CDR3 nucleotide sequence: TGTGCCAGCAGTTTAGGCACTAGCTTTTCGGAGACCCAGTACTTC.

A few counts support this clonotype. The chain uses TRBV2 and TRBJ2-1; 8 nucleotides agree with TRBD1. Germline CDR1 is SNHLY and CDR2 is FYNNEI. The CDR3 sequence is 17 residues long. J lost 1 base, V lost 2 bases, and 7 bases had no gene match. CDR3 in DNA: TGTGCCAGCAGTGAAAGGGGGACAGGTTTATCCTACAATGAGCAGTTCTTC. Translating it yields CASSERGTGLSYNEQFF.

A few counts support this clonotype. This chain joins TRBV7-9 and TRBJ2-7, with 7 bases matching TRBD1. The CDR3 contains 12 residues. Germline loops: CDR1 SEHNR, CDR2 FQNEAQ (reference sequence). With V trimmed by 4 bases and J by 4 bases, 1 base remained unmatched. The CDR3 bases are TGTGCCAGCAGCTCACAGGGGTACGAGCAGTACTTC. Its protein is CASSSQGYEQYF.

The CDR3 sequence: CASSLVGGSTAGGSHPYEQYF. In DNA form, the CDR3 reads TGTGCCAGCAGCTTAGTGGGGGGCTCCACAGCGGGGGGCTCCCACCCCTACGAGCAGTACTTC. The chain uses TRBV7-8 and TRBJ2-7; 9 bases agree with TRBD2. Germline-derived CDR1 and CDR2 are SGHVS and FQNEAQ. CDR3 length equals 21 residues. V dropped 1 base and J dropped 2; count of bases not matched to a gene: 21.

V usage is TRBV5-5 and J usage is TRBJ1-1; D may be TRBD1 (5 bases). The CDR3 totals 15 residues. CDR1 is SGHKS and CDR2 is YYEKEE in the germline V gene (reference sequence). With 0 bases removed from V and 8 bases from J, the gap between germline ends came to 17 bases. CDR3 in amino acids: CASSLVGFGGGEAFF. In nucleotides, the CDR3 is TGTGCCAGCAGCTTGGTGGGGTTCGGGGGAGGCGAAGCTTTCTTT.

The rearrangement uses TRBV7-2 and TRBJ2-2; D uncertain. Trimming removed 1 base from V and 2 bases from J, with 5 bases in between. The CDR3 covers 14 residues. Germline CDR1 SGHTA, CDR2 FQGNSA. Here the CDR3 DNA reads TGTGCCAGCAGCTTAGTAACCAACACCGGGGAGCTGTTTTTT. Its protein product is CASSLVTNTGELFF.

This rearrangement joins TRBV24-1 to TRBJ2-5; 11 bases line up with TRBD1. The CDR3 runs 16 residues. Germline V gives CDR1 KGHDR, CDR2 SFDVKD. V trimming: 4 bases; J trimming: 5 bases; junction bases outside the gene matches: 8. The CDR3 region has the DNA TGTGCCACCAGTGACTGGCCGGGACAGGGGGAGGAGACCCAGTACTTC. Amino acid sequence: CATSDWPGQGEETQYF.